The T cell receptor (beta chain) described here comes from a study of shared clonotypes between healthy human individuals (TCRdb year 2020). Looking at the study overall: Three men and a couple of women, aged 18 to 49 years, made up the cohort. For each donor, CD4 naive and CD4 memory were each given three plates, CD8 naive was given two plates, and CD8 memory was given one plate. Per donor, leukapheresis produced somewhere between about 0.94 and 9.5 billion PBMCs. Different laboratories and diverse techniques were used to prepare libraries and sequence TCR repertoires, to increase sequencing depth and limit assay-specific biases. Blood TCR repertoires of a handful of healthy adults were deeply sequenced to estimate repertoire size and the extent of clonotype sharing between individuals. Results and caveats for the whole study, not just this receptor: Across four donors, around 5% of naive CD4, approximately 4% of naive CD8, 2% to 2.5% of memory CD4, and approximately 0.4% of memory CD8 clonotypes were shared. Compared with non-shared clonotypes, the clonotypes found in all four sorted-subset donors had higher generation probabilities. Pairwise subsampling led to the expectation that sequencing depth would affect the degree of clonotype sharing among donors. Naive subsets generally had larger estimated clonotype richness than memory subsets did. Even with the large sequencing depth, rarefaction of the sorted-subset datasets indicated that sequencing was incomplete. Only blood was sampled, and tissue TCR repertoires likely differ from those in blood. Because the study included a small number of donors, the genetic and exposure-history diversity represented was limited.

In the case of this clone: No antigen is known for it. Within one base of it there is no much larger clone, and no base qualities were kept.

CD8 naive samples were CD45RO-negative cells positively selected for CCR7, giving a CD45RA+CCR7+ population that excluded TemRA cells. Healthy HIV-negative adults with no recently reported acute infections or vaccinations were included as donors. Every donor was a Caucasian adult residing in Nashville, Tennessee, USA. Blood was obtained by leukapheresis, after which PBMCs were separated by Ficoll-Histopaque density gradient centrifugation and cryopreserved in liquid nitrogen vapor phase. Purity and quantity of every magnetically sorted T cell population were checked by analytical flow cytometry. Genomic DNA was isolated from each sorted fraction and quantified by UV absorbance on a Nanodrop 2000c. The CDR3 holds 19 amino acids from the cysteine to the phenylalanine. The read is trimmed to its CDR3 DNA, 57 bases read in frame from base 1. The germline V gene (reference sequence) supplies CDR1 SEHNR and CDR2 FQNEAQ. V lost 7 bases and J lost 7 bases, and the count of bases not matched to a germline gene is 19.

Using the deep immunoSEQ assay, TCR CDR3 regions were amplified from genomic DNA by multiplex PCR. Extracted genomic DNA from each cell subset was spread evenly across all wells of several immunoSEQ 96-well plates, with each plate serving as a replicate. For sorted subsets, each replicate PCR was loaded with about 200 ng genomic DNA, equivalent to 30,000 or so T cell genomes. Purified libraries were quantified with a Qubit 3.0 fluorometer, sized on a Bioanalyzer 2100, and re-quantified with the KAPA Library Quantification kit. A separate single-read 150-cycle Illumina NextSeq 550 flow cell was used to sequence each immunoSEQ 96-well plate. Processing in the source paper ran as follows. The immunoSEQ output contained only junctional sequences without quality scores, so filtering could not match that applied to full-length reads. Sequences were annotated with PyIR, a Python wrapper for IgBLAST v1.9, using IMGT germline references to assign V/J genes and CDR3. Reads were removed for weak V/J assignments (E-value above 1e-6), missing CDR3, stop codons, out-of-frame junctions, or ambiguous translated residues. V3J clonotypes were defined by identical inferred V gene, J gene, and CDR3 amino acid sequence. The percentage overlap between two repertoires was calculated by dividing the number of shared unique clonotypes by the size of the smaller repertoire. Richness of each repertoire was evaluated using RTK rarefaction, the Chao1 estimator, and Recon v2.1 estimates of unobserved clonotypes. Generation probabilities were computed with OLGA for all TCRbeta clonotypes obtained by the gDNA method from a few donors. TCRdb carries this immuneACCESS record with in-frame sequences only. Its versions omit some clonotypes, under half of them owing to an unresolved V gene in the studies checked, with the rest unexplained. Clone size and the V and J calls come from that table; the DNA yielded D and trimming. Within this sample are some 2.1 million clones, with around 93% of them counted one time only. The ten largest clones represent less than 2% of the sample.

Sample: naive CD8+ T cells from PBMCs. The meaning of the sample's cell subset or site label: CD45RA+CCR7+. This TCR was recovered from a man between 18 and 35 years old in good health. Some clones in this sample may be carry-over from other donors' samples. The receptor chain draws on TRBV7-9 and TRBJ2-7, and TRBD2 aligns with 16 junction nucleotides. The CDR3 reads CASTDRGGLAGGQPGEQYF. The DNA sequence follows: TGTGCCAGCACCGATAGGGGGGGACTAGCGGGAGGGCAACCTGGGGAGCAGTACTTC.